Listed below are T cell receptor beta chains from one sample, sequenced in a study of CD8 T cells in ankylosing spondylitis. One entry per CDR3 protein results from TCRdb running MiXCR on the 5' RACE reads. The table records roughly 400,000 distinct CDR3 sequences, approximately 20% of them present only once. Sequenced input: blood, either unsorted or a sorted T cell fraction (not recorded which). The receptors originated from a male donor with ankylosing spondylitis. Each CDR3 is given without its conserved first and last residue.

v_call | cdr3_length | cdr3_aa
TRBV3-1 | 12 | ASSRGAMNTEAF
TRBV12-3/TRBV12-4 | 11 | ASRPGLAETQY
TRBV3-1 | 16 | ASSRASKRVYSYNEQF
TRBV5-1 | 16 | ASSLGNWGLGGWTEAF
TRBV5-1 | 14 | ASSARELAVSYEQY
TRBV10-3 | 16 | AISVDWGSGRAPDTQY
TRBV12-3/TRBV12-4 | 9 | ASSLRYTIY
TRBV29-1 | 12 | SGGLGEKNNEQF
TRBV10-3 | 11 | AISGGRTDTQY
TRBV20-1 | 12 | SASTGLAGDEQF
TRBV20-1 | 10 | SATQQGWEQY
TRBV6-2/TRBV6-3 | 13 | ASSYSAGSYNEQF
TRBV5-1 | 12 | ASSLGTGGTEAF
TRBV6-5 | 14 | ASSSQSQGIAGELF
TRBV5-1 | 13 | ASSPRDLATGELF
TRBV6-2/TRBV6-3 | 11 | ASSYTLFYEQY
TRBV4-1 | 16 | ASSQDWSGGTSADTQY
TRBV7-3 | 12 | ASSSVGKEGEQY
TRBV5-1 | 12 | ASSFTGDNTEAF
TRBV6-5 | 13 | ASSYRRVGDEKLF
TRBV3-1 | 10 | ASSQGYETQY
TRBV27 | 17 | ASRLIAITGPSSTDTQY
TRBV12-3/TRBV12-4 | 12 | ASSLMSRGNEQF
TRBV7-2 | 11 | ASSRGGNEKLF
TRBV29-1 | 14 | SVEGGTSGMGDTQY
TRBV7-9 | 10 | ASSFNNHQQY
TRBV20-1 | 12 | SAANRVLSQPQH
TRBV4-2 | 17 | ASSQDLGGSGESGDTQY
TRBV4-1 | 13 | ASSQETGSSYGYT
TRBV7-2 | 13 | ASSLWGQDADTQY
TRBV12-3/TRBV12-4 | 12 | ASTPGRSGNEQF
TRBV2 | 10 | AFRLGKEEAF
TRBV5-1 | 12 | ASSRGVTNEKLF
TRBV5-1 | 13 | ASSFQGHPSYEQY
TRBV29-1 | 11 | SVEEGGVNEQF
TRBV5-1 | 15 | ASSPDPMTGGYETQY
TRBV10-3 | 12 | AIRVAGDLYEQY
TRBV20-1 | 11 | SATTGRQNTIY
TRBV7-2 | 13 | ASSLGSGRYNEQF
TRBV5-1 | 12 | ASSLDIISYEQY
TRBV19 | 13 | ASQAGTHGGLPQH
TRBV20-1 | 13 | SARDRRRGRTEAF
TRBV12-3/TRBV12-4 | 12 | ASSLTGQAQPQH
TRBV7-2 | 15 | ASSLGGLAGGADTQY
TRBV6-5 | 10 | ASSSAEDTQY
TRBV5-1 | 13 | ASSGTGARSTEAF
TRBV2 | 12 | ATERAGSYNEQF
TRBV20-1 | 12 | SAGTSGPTDTQY
TRBV7-9 | 13 | ASSLGTSGTYEQY
TRBV20-1 | 13 | SALSPLVYLNEQF
TRBV6-1 | 13 | ASKRTGGEPYTQY
TRBV7-2 | 11 | ASSLQWGAEQF